The 15 T cell receptor beta chains listed next were all sequenced from one sample in a study of identical twins. Via MiXCR, TCRdb re-called the 5' RACE reads, giving one row per CDR3 protein. The repertoire holds around 570,000 distinct CDR3 sequences, with more than 9% as singletons. This sample also belongs to another study, concerning yellow fever vaccine responses in identical twins.

Sequencing was performed on PBMCs. These receptors came from a woman between 18 and 29 years old in good health.

This chain connects TRBV11-2 to TRBJ2-7; D gene uncertain. CDR3 length: 13 residues. Germline CDR1 and CDR2: SGHAT and FQNNGV. V lost 2 bases and J 0 bases, leaving 5 bases between the germline ends. Written as DNA, the CDR3 is TGTGCCAGCAGCTTAACGCACTCCTACGAGCAGTACTTC. Translated, it gives CASSLTHSYEQYF. The full variable domain, its missing parts supplied by reference TRBV11-2 and TRBJ2-7, is EAGVAQSPRYKIIEKRQSVAFWCNPISGHATLYWYQQILGQGPKLLIQFQNNGVVDDSQLPKDRFSAERLKGVDSTLKIQPAKLEDSAVYLCASSLTHSYEQYFGPGTRLTVT.

V and J are TRBV7-9 and TRBJ2-3; D might be TRBD2 (5 bases). CDR3 length: 17 residues. V was pared by 3 bases and J by 3 bases, with 19 bases between. Germline V gives CDR1 SEHNR, CDR2 FQNEAQ (reference sequence). CDR3 in amino acids: CASSFGRGSAVTDTQYF. CDR3 nucleotides: TGTGCCAGCAGCTTTGGAAGAGGGAGTGCGGTAACAGATACGCAGTATTTT.

The chain joins TRBV10-2 to TRBJ1-6, with D tentatively TRBD1 (5 bases). This CDR3 spans 15 amino acids. The germline V gene has CDR1 WSHSY and CDR2 SAAADI. Trimming stripped 3 bases from V and 9 bases from J, with 15 bases between. The CDR3 nucleotides read TGCGCCAGCAGTGATTCAGGAGGGGAGCGTTCACCCCTCCACTTT. This encodes CASSDSGGERSPLHF.

This chain uses TRBV20-1 with TRBJ2-7, with TRBD1 identical over 8 bases. The CDR3 sequence is 12 residues long. Germline V gives CDR1 DFQATT, CDR2 SNEGSKA (reference sequence). The V gene end was trimmed by 6 bases and the J gene end by 6 bases; junction bases not matched to a gene: 7. The CDR3 DNA reads as TGCAGTGCCAAAGGACAGGGAGGCGAGCAGTACTTC. This codes for CSAKGQGGEQYF.

This clonotype was found a few times. The rearrangement uses TRBV12-3 or TRBV12-4 and TRBJ2-3; 11 bases fit TRBD2. CDR3 length: 16 residues. V was pared by 0 bases and J by 3 bases, with 2 bases of the junction left unmatched. CDR3 coding DNA: TGTGCCAGCAGTTTAGCGACTAGCGGGGTAACAGATACGCAGTATTTT. Protein: CASSLATSGVTDTQYF.

This clonotype turned up a few times. The gene calls are TRBV10-3 and TRBJ2-7; D perhaps matches TRBD1 (5 bases). The CDR3 contains 13 residues. In germline, CDR1 is ENHRY, CDR2 SYGVKD. The V gene lost 6 bases and the J gene lost 6 bases, with 15 bases spanning the gap. The CDR3 here is CAIRDARVGEQYF. The CDR3 coding sequence is TGTGCCATCAGGGATGCCAGGGTTGGCGAGCAGTACTTC.

This clonotype was detected a few times. The chain links TRBV7-3 to TRBJ2-1; a possible D gene is TRBD2 (5 bases). The CDR3 length is 18 residues. V gave up 4 bases and J gave up 3 bases, with 22 bases separating them. Germline lookup yields CDR1 SGHTA and CDR2 FQGTGA. The CDR3 coding sequence is TGTGCCAGCAGCTCAACCCCTTTTTCAGCGGCCAACTACAATGAGCAGTTCTTC. This encodes CASSSTPFSAANYNEQFF. Variable domain in full (rest from reference TRBV7-3 and TRBJ2-1): GAGVSQTPSNKVTEKGKYVELRCDPISGHTALYWYRQSLGQGPEFLIYFQGTGAADDSGLPNDRFFAVRPEGSVSTLKIQRTERGDSAVYLCASSSTPFSAANYNEQFFGPGTRLTVL.

This clonotype showed up just a few times. The genes are TRBV7-9 and TRBJ1-2; TRBD1 aligns across 9 bases. J was trimmed by 6 bases and V by 1 base; bases with no gene match: 9. CDR1 is SEHNR and CDR2 is FQNEAQ in the germline V gene (reference sequence). This CDR3 comprises 16 residues. The CDR3 is CASSLGQGELLNGYTF. CDR3 bases: TGTGCCAGCAGCTTAGGACAGGGGGAACTTCTAAATGGCTACACCTTC.

V is TRBV20-1 and J is TRBJ2-7, with 8 bases fitting TRBD2. J gave up 4 bases and V 1 base, and 3 bases lay outside the gene matches. Germline V gene sequence: CDR1 DFQATT, CDR2 SNEGSKA (reference sequence). This CDR3 region has 13 residues. The CDR3 coding sequence is TGCAGTGCTAGAGCCCCTAGCGGGTACGAGCAGTACTTC. Translation gives CSARAPSGYEQYF.

This clonotype came up many times. The V and J genes are TRBV6-1 and TRBJ2-7, with a weak D call TRBD2 (5 bases). V lost 6 bases to trimming and J lost 1 base, with 13 bases between them. There are 14 residues in the CDR3. Germline values: CDR1 MNHNS, CDR2 SASEGT. CDR3 DNA: TGTGCCAGCAGCCCTGGAGGAAAGTCCTACGAGCAGTACTTC. Its protein is CASSPGGKSYEQYF.

Worth noting for this clonotype: The junction departs from germline at one end; a sequencing error may be responsible. This chain uses TRBV6-4 with TRBJ2-7; D not resolved. The CDR3 consists of 12 residues. Germline-derived CDR1 and CDR2 are MRHNA and SNTAGT. The CDR3 protein is CASSDSREPRNF. In DNA, the CDR3 is TGTGCCAGCAGTGACTCCCGAGAGCCAAGAAACTTC.

V gene TRBV20-1 combines with J gene TRBJ2-4, with a weak D call TRBD2 (5 bases). Germline V gene lookup returns CDR1 DFQATT and CDR2 SNEGSKA (reference sequence). The CDR3 extends over 15 amino acids. Trimming cost V 0 bases and J 0 bases, with 9 bases left between them. CDR3 sequence reads: CSAREGSGAKNIQYF. The CDR3 coding sequence is TGCAGTGCTAGAGAAGGAAGCGGAGCCAAAAACATTCAGTACTTC.

This clonotype was recorded at least ten times. The CDR3 sequence: CASSLWTSATDTQYF. The CDR3 DNA reads TGTGCCAGCAGCCTATGGACTAGTGCGACAGATACGCAGTATTTT. The J gene is TRBJ2-3, the V gene TRBV3-1, with TRBD2 matching 7 bases. The J segment lost 3 bases and the V segment lost 4 bases, leaving 7 bases of the junction unmatched. This CDR3 region has 15 residues. Looked up from germline, CDR1 is LGHDT and CDR2 is YNNKEL (reference sequence).

The chain recombines TRBV12-3 or TRBV12-4 with TRBJ2-5, with no clear D. This CDR3 has 12 amino acids. Trimming took 6 bases from V and 3 from J, leaving 8 bases between them. CDR3 DNA: TGTGCCAGCAGGGGATGGAAAGAGACCCAGTACTTC. As protein: CASRGWKETQYF.

This clonotype occurred many times. The V gene is TRBV21-1, the J gene TRBJ2-5; the table's D call TRBD2 went unverified against the DNA. TRBV21-1 is a pseudogene locus. The CDR3 covers 16 residues. CDR3 DNA sequence: TGTGCCAGTAACTCTAGGGGCAGGGATGAAAAAGAGACCCAGTACTTC. It codes for CASNSRGRDEKETQYF.